The 18 T cell receptor beta chains reported below all come from one sample, sequenced in a study of blood T cell repertoires in COVID-19. This table comes from immunoSEQ multiplex PCR, and its TCRdb copy is limited to in-frame clones, with some not included. The table lists hundreds of thousands of clones, about 90% of them singletons. The material sequenced was peripheral blood. The receptors originated from a woman aged 70-85 years with COVID-19, enrolled during active disease.

This chain joins TRBV7-2 and TRBJ2-2; 14 positions agree with TRBD2. With V trimmed by 5 bases and J by 11 bases, 4 bases remained unmatched. CDR3 size: 14 residues. CDR1 is SGHTA and CDR2 is FQGNSA in the germline V gene. The CDR3 is CASSPGTSGGELFF. The CDR3 bases are TGTGCCAGCAGCCCCGGGACTAGCGGGGGTGAGCTGTTTTTT. Combining the CDR3 with reference TRBV7-2 and TRBJ2-2 gives the whole variable domain GAGVSQSPSNKVTEKGKDVELRCDPISGHTALYWYRQSLGQGLEFLIYFQGNSAPDKSGLPSDRFSAERTGGSVSTLTIQRTQQEDSAVYLCASSPGTSGGELFFGEGSRLTVL.

This clone appeared once. J is TRBJ1-2 and V is TRBV5-1, with D perhaps TRBD1 (6 bases). This CDR3 comprises 17 residues. Germline CDR1 and CDR2: SGHRS and YFSETQ. V was cut by 4 bases and J by 0 bases, with 19 bases left in between. CDR3 DNA sequence: TGCGCCAGCAGCCCCCAGGCGGGGGCGCAATCTAACTATGGCTACACCTTC. As protein: CASSPQAGAQSNYGYTF.

The chain uses TRBV6-5 and TRBJ1-5, with D maybe TRBD1 (5 bases). Germline V CDR1 and CDR2: MNHEY, SVGAGI. The CDR3 has 13 amino acids. The V and J ends lost 0 bases and 10 bases respectively, with 10 bases between them. The DNA for the CDR3 is TGTGCCAGCAGTTACTCGGCGGGGGAACCCCAGCATTTT. Amino acids: CASSYSAGEPQHF.

The chain combines TRBV5-4 with TRBJ1-1, with D possibly TRBD1 on 6 matching bases. The CDR3 runs 14 residues. The germline V gene has CDR1 SGHNT and CDR2 YYREEE (reference sequence). Trimming left V 4 bases short and J 1 base short, with 11 bases between. Here the CDR3 reads CASSVGTPNTEAFF. CDR3 bases: TGTGCCAGCAGCGTCGGGACACCGAACACTGAAGCTTTCTTT.

CDR3 sequence (DNA): TGCGCCAGCAGCCAAGGCTTAGACAGTACCTACGAGCAGTACTTC. Translating gives CASSQGLDSTYEQYF. The genes are TRBV4-1 and TRBJ2-7; D is possibly TRBD1 (5 bases). Trimming removed 1 base from V and 2 bases from J, with 12 bases in between. The CDR3 runs 15 residues. Germline assignment: CDR1 MGHRA and CDR2 YSYEKL.

In this sample, this clone turned up a few times. This chain joins TRBV30 and TRBJ2-7; 11 bases match TRBD1. Germline V gene data show CDR1 as GTSNPN and CDR2 as SVGIG (reference sequence). This CDR3 spans 14 amino acids. Trimming at V came to 1 base and at J to 5 bases, leaving 4 bases not matched to a gene. CDR3 in amino acids: CAWSAWDRGNEQYF. The DNA of the CDR3 is TGTGCCTGGAGTGCATGGGACAGGGGGAACGAGCAGTACTTC.

This chain links TRBV19 with TRBJ1-5, with D perhaps TRBD1 (5 bases). CDR3 size: 15 residues. CDR1 and CDR2 (germline): LNHDA, SQIVND (reference sequence). V shed 3 bases and J shed 2 bases, with 11 bases lying between them. DNA for the CDR3: TGTGCCAGTAGTATTAGCAGGGTAGGCAATCAGCCCCAGCATTTT. This translates into CASSISRVGNQPQHF.

This clone appeared a single time. V usage is TRBV19 and J usage is TRBJ1-2; TRBD1 might be the D (5 bases). There are 11 residues in the CDR3. Trimming removed 6 bases at V and 3 bases at J, with 5 bases between. Germline lookup yields CDR1 LNHDA and CDR2 SQIVND (reference sequence). This CDR3 is CASRGDYGYTF. In DNA, the CDR3 is TGTGCCAGTAGAGGGGACTATGGCTACACCTTC.

In its sample, this clone was seen a few times. The chain uses TRBV6-5 and TRBJ1-6; D perhaps matches TRBD1 (6 bases). V was clipped by 4 bases and J by 7 bases, with 11 bases between them. The CDR3 contains 14 residues. Germline CDR1 is MNHEY and CDR2 is SVGAGI. In DNA form, the CDR3 reads TGTGCCAGCAGTTCCAGGGGAGGGAATTCACCCCTCCACTTT. Encoded protein: CASSSRGGNSPLHF.

The chain couples TRBV27 to TRBJ2-2; D not certain. CDR3 length equals 13 residues. The germline V gene encodes CDR1 MNHEY and CDR2 SMNVEV (reference sequence). V was cut by 3 bases and J by 3 bases, with 5 bases left in between. The DNA of the CDR3 is TGTGCCAGCAGTTTTCAGTACACCGGGGAGCTGTTTTTT. Its translation is CASSFQYTGELFF.

The CDR3: CASIRNPSTDTQYF. CDR3 bases: TGTGCCAGCATCCGTAATCCTAGCACAGATACGCAGTATTTT. The rearrangement links TRBV6-5 to TRBJ2-3; D unclear. CDR3 size: 14 residues. V lost 7 bases and J lost 0, with 11 bases in between. Germline loops: CDR1 MNHEY, CDR2 SVGAGI.

This clone was counted a single time. The chain employs TRBV19 and TRBJ1-5, with D possibly TRBD1 on 5 matching bases. CDR1 and CDR2 (germline): LNHDA, SQIVND (reference sequence). The CDR3 has 14 residues. The V end lost 5 bases, the J end lost 6 bases, and 14 bases lay between the germline ends. CDR3 protein: CASSLSRGVQPQHF. The DNA of the CDR3 is TGTGCCAGTAGTTTATCTAGGGGTGTTCAGCCCCAGCATTTT.

V and J are TRBV4-2 and TRBJ2-1, with 11 bases identical to TRBD2. CDR1 and CDR2 from the germline V gene are LGHNA and YNFKEQ. The J segment lost 4 bases and the V segment lost 0 bases, leaving 5 bases of the junction unmatched. The CDR3 is 17 residues long. In DNA, the CDR3 is TGTGCCAGCAGCCAAGATACGGCTAGCGGGGGGTACAATGAGCAGTTCTTC. This translates into CASSQDTASGGYNEQFF.

The V and J genes are TRBV2 and TRBJ1-6; 7 positions match TRBD1. CDR3 length equals 16 residues. V shed 6 bases, J shed 4 bases, and the junction held 9 bases outside the gene matches. Germline V gene data show CDR1 as SNHLY and CDR2 as FYNNEI. Written as DNA, the CDR3 is TGTGCCAGCAGCGCGGGACAGAACCAATATAATTCACCCCTCCACTTT. Its translation is CASSAGQNQYNSPLHF.

This chain connects TRBV2 to TRBJ1-1; no definite D call. The length of the CDR3 is 12 residues. The germline gives CDR1 SNHLY, CDR2 FYNNEI. Between the trimmed V and J ends, which lost 4 bases and 1 base, there was a span of 4 bases. The CDR3 is CASSASNTEAFF. CDR3 coding DNA: TGTGCCAGCAGTGCTTCGAACACTGAAGCTTTCTTT.

The genes are TRBV7-9 and TRBJ2-7; 9 bases are a match to TRBD1. CDR1 is SEHNR, CDR2 FQNEAQ, per germline (reference sequence). V was pared by 6 bases and J by 0 bases, with 6 bases of the junction left unmatched. This CDR3 comprises 15 residues. The CDR3 DNA sequence: TGTGCCAGCAGTACCGGGACAGGGACCTCCTACGAGCAGTACTTC. Translated: CASSTGTGTSYEQYF.

The chain has TRBV28 and TRBJ2-3; TRBD1 is a possible D gene (6 bases). V was shortened by 0 bases and J by 4 bases, with 11 bases between the two germline ends. Germline V lookup: CDR1 MDHEN, CDR2 SYDVKM. The CDR3 runs to 15 residues. The CDR3 is CASSLWGRGPDTQYF. In nucleotides, the CDR3 is TGTGCCAGCAGTTTATGGGGCAGGGGTCCAGATACGCAGTATTTT.

V and J are TRBV9 and TRBJ1-2; D not certain. The CDR3 consists of 13 residues. V was pared by 1 base and J by 5 bases, with 9 bases between. Germline-derived CDR1 and CDR2 are SGDLS and YYNGEE. CDR3 protein: CASSVSGVYGYTF. Written as DNA, the CDR3 is TGTGCCAGCAGCGTAAGCGGGGTATATGGCTACACCTTC.